This is a list of T cell receptor beta chains from one sample in a study of cytomegalovirus exposure and HLA in healthy donors. Measured with immunoSEQ multiplex PCR; TCRdb has only the in-frame clones, and not every one. The table lists around 100,000 clones, around 72% of them singletons, with about 3.5% in the top ten. The sequencing input was PBMCs. Receptors originate from a man in his forties in good health and CMV-seronegative. Both conserved end residues are part of each CDR3. Fields, in order: CDR3 length, D gene, V gene, J gene, clone size, CDR3 DNA, CDR3 protein. The D gene is left open where the match is weak. Rows may omit the clone size; those that give it use once, few, many or a size class.

length: 11
D: -
V: TRBV6-6
J: TRBJ1-2
size: -
DNA: TGTGCCAGCAGTGAGGAATTCGGCTACACCTTC
CDR3: CASSEEFGYTF

length: 15
D: TRBD2
V: TRBV7-2
J: TRBJ2-1
size: -
DNA: TGTGCCAGCAGCCATGGGGGACTAGCGGGGCATGAGCAGTTCTTC
CDR3: CASSHGGLAGHEQFF

length: 15
D: TRBD1
V: TRBV5-6
J: TRBJ1-5
size: -
DNA: TGTGCCAGCAGCTTGGCAGGACAGGGGGATCAGCCCCAGCATTTT
CDR3: CASSLAGQGDQPQHF

length: 14
D: -
V: TRBV7-6
J: TRBJ2-1
size: -
DNA: TGTGCCAGCAGCTTAGCCATAAACAACAATGAGCAGTTCTTC
CDR3: CASSLAINNNEQFF

length: 14
D: -
V: TRBV28
J: TRBJ2-7
size: -
DNA: TGTGCCAGCAGTTTTCCGCGGGACCTCTACGAGCAGTACTTC
CDR3: CASSFPRDLYEQYF

length: 17
D: TRBD2
V: TRBV7-2
J: TRBJ2-5
size: -
DNA: TGTGCCAGCAGCCCCAAACGACTAGCGACTGCCGGAGAGACCCAGTACTTC
CDR3: CASSPKRLATAGETQYF

length: 18
D: TRBD2
V: TRBV5-4
J: TRBJ2-3
size: -
DNA: TGTGCCAGCAGCTGGGGGCTAGCGGGGGGCCCCAACACAGATACGCAGTATTTT
CDR3: CASSWGLAGGPNTDTQYF

length: 14
D: TRBD1
V: TRBV28
J: TRBJ1-6
size: -
DNA: TGTGCCAGCAGGGACAGGACCTATAATTCACCCCTCCACTTT
CDR3: CASRDRTYNSPLHF

length: 15
D: -
V: TRBV2
J: TRBJ1-5
size: -
DNA: TGTGCCAGCAGCTACAGGGAGTCTGGGGGTCAGCCCCAGCATTTT
CDR3: CASSYRESGGQPQHF

length: 18
D: TRBD2
V: TRBV5-1
J: TRBJ2-5
size: -
DNA: TGCGCCAGCAGCCTTTCGTCGACTAGCGGGGGCTCCCAAGAGACCCAGTACTTC
CDR3: CASSLSSTSGGSQETQYF

length: 14
D: TRBD1
V: TRBV9
J: TRBJ1-2
size: -
DNA: TGTGCCAGCAGCCCCAGGGACAGCGCCTATGGCTACACCTTC
CDR3: CASSPRDSAYGYTF

length: 11
D: -
V: TRBV5-6
J: TRBJ1-1
size: few
DNA: TGTGCCAGCAGCTTGAGGGAGAATGCTTTCTTT
CDR3: CASSLRENAFF

length: 13
D: -
V: TRBV19
J: TRBJ2-2
size: -
DNA: TGTGCCAGTAGTCCTGACAGAACCGGGGAGCTGTTTTTT
CDR3: CASSPDRTGELFF

length: 14
D: -
V: TRBV7-2
J: TRBJ2-1
size: -
DNA: TGTGCCAGCAGCCCGACCCGGGGGTCCAATGAGCAGTTCTTC
CDR3: CASSPTRGSNEQFF

length: 14
D: -
V: TRBV4-3
J: TRBJ1-1
size: many
DNA: TGCGCCAGCAGCCAAGATGGGCGGAACACTGAAGCTTTCTTT
CDR3: CASSQDGRNTEAFF

length: 13
D: -
V: TRBV5-5
J: TRBJ1-3
size: few
DNA: TGTGCCAGCAGCTTGGCTGAGAGAAACACCATATATTTT
CDR3: CASSLAERNTIYF

length: 13
D: TRBD1
V: TRBV2
J: TRBJ1-6
size: -
DNA: TGTGCCAGCAAGGGGACAGAGCTTTCACCCCTCCACTTT
CDR3: CASKGTELSPLHF

length: 15
D: -
V: TRBV7-9
J: TRBJ2-1
size: -
DNA: TGTGCCAGCAGTCAGGACTACCCTAGCTACAATGAGCAGTTCTTC
CDR3: CASSQDYPSYNEQFF

length: 16
D: TRBD1
V: TRBV19
J: TRBJ1-5
size: -
DNA: TGTGCCAGTAGTCTAAGGGGGCGGTTTAGCAATCAGCCCCAGCATTTT
CDR3: CASSLRGRFSNQPQHF

length: 14
D: TRBD1
V: TRBV5-1
J: TRBJ2-3
size: -
DNA: TGCGCCAGCAGTGGACAGGGAGGCCCAGATACGCAGTATTTT
CDR3: CASSGQGGPDTQYF

length: 17
D: TRBD2
V: TRBV5-1
J: TRBJ2-2
size: -
DNA: TGCGCCAGCAGCTTCTCAGCGGGGGCGTCGAACACCGGGGAGCTGTTTTTT
CDR3: CASSFSAGASNTGELFF

length: 14
D: -
V: TRBV7-9
J: TRBJ1-1
size: few
DNA: TGTGCCAGCAGCCCGACAGTGGGGTTCACTGAAGCTTTCTTT
CDR3: CASSPTVGFTEAFF

length: 17
D: -
V: TRBV10-3
J: TRBJ2-3
size: -
DNA: TGTGCCATCAGCGAGGGTCCGGGGAGAGGCGGCACAGATACGCAGTATTTT
CDR3: CAISEGPGRGGTDTQYF

length: 15
D: TRBD1
V: TRBV18
J: TRBJ1-3
size: -
DNA: TGTGCCAGCTCACCTGACAGGGCATCAGGAAACACCATATATTTT
CDR3: CASSPDRASGNTIYF

length: 13
D: -
V: TRBV2
J: TRBJ1-1
size: -
DNA: TGTGCCAGCAGCGTCGGTACAGGGACTGAAGCTTTCTTT
CDR3: CASSVGTGTEAFF

length: 15
D: TRBD2
V: TRBV9
J: TRBJ2-2
size: -
DNA: TGTGCCAGCAGCGTACTACTAGCGGGGACCGGGGAGCTGTTTTTT
CDR3: CASSVLLAGTGELFF

length: 16
D: -
V: TRBV7-2
J: TRBJ2-1
size: -
DNA: TGTGCCAGCAGCTCCCAGCTCTGGGAGCCCTACAATGAGCAGTTCTTC
CDR3: CASSSQLWEPYNEQFF

length: 14
D: -
V: TRBV27
J: TRBJ1-6
size: -
DNA: TGTGCCAGCAGACAACAGGGCCTAGGATCACCCCTCCACTTT
CDR3: CASRQQGLGSPLHF

length: 13
D: -
V: TRBV6-1
J: TRBJ1-5
size: -
DNA: TGTGCCAGCAATGTAGTGAGAGCCCAGCCCCAGCATTTT
CDR3: CASNVVRAQPQHF

length: 15
D: TRBD2
V: TRBV2
J: TRBJ2-2
size: -
DNA: TGTGCCAGCAAGAATAGCGGGGATAACACCGGGGAGCTGTTTTTT
CDR3: CASKNSGDNTGELFF

length: 17
D: TRBD1
V: TRBV2
J: TRBJ2-7
size: -
DNA: TGTGCCAGCACTAGGGGCGGGCCGACAGGGGGCGTATACGAGCAGTACTTC
CDR3: CASTRGGPTGGVYEQYF

length: 16
D: -
V: TRBV4-2
J: TRBJ2-4
size: -
DNA: TGTGCCAGCAGCCAAGTGAGTTCATTAGCCAAAAACATTCAGTACTTC
CDR3: CASSQVSSLAKNIQYF

length: 19
D: -
V: TRBV5-1
J: TRBJ2-3
size: -
DNA: TGCGCCAGCAGCTTGAGGGGAACGACAGGAAGGACAGGCACAGATACGCAGTATTTT
CDR3: CASSLRGTTGRTGTDTQYF

length: 11
D: -
V: TRBV28
J: TRBJ2-3
size: -
DNA: TGTGCCAGCAGTCCTACCGGTACGCAGTATTTT
CDR3: CASSPTGTQYF

length: 14
D: TRBD2
V: TRBV2
J: TRBJ2-7
size: -
DNA: TGTGCCAGCAGGAGGACTAGCGAAGCCTACGAGCAGTACTTC
CDR3: CASRRTSEAYEQYF

length: 17
D: TRBD2
V: TRBV4-1
J: TRBJ2-4
size: -
DNA: TGCGCCAGCAGCCAAGTGGGGCGGGGGATAGCCAAAAACATTCAGTACTTC
CDR3: CASSQVGRGIAKNIQYF

length: 13
D: -
V: TRBV30
J: TRBJ1-2
size: once
DNA: TGTGCCTGGAGGGGAGACAGGCGTTATGGCTACACCTTC
CDR3: CAWRGDRRYGYTF

length: 13
D: -
V: TRBV7-7
J: TRBJ2-7
size: -
DNA: TGTGCCAGCAGCTTATCAATCCGAGACGAGCAGTACTTC
CDR3: CASSLSIRDEQYF

length: 15
D: -
V: TRBV6-1
J: TRBJ1-5
size: -
DNA: TGTGCCAGCAGTGAACGTGGGGGGGGCGCTCAGCCCCAGCATTTT
CDR3: CASSERGGGAQPQHF

length: 21
D: TRBD2
V: TRBV19
J: TRBJ2-2
size: -
DNA: TGTGCCAGTAGTATAGATTTAATGAGACTAGCGGGGGGAAAGAACACCGGGGAGCTGTTTTTT
CDR3: CASSIDLMRLAGGKNTGELFF

length: 18
D: -
V: TRBV2
J: TRBJ1-1
size: few
DNA: TGTGCCAGCAGTGATGGGGGGGTACTTCAGGGTTATTGGACTGAAGCTTTCTTT
CDR3: CASSDGGVLQGYWTEAFF

length: 18
D: -
V: TRBV21-1
J: TRBJ1-5
size: -
DNA: TGTGCCAGCAGCGACCGGGACAGGTTAGGATATAGCAATCAGCCCCAGCATTTT
CDR3: CASSDRDRLGYSNQPQHF

length: 17
D: -
V: TRBV5-1
J: TRBJ2-3
size: -
DNA: TGCGCCAGCAGCTTGGCTGACTGGCTAACTAGCACAGATACGCAGTATTTT
CDR3: CASSLADWLTSTDTQYF

length: 17
D: -
V: TRBV2
J: TRBJ1-3
size: -
DNA: TGTGCCAGCAGTGAAGCGGAGGGATGGGACTCTGGAAACACCATATATTTT
CDR3: CASSEAEGWDSGNTIYF

length: 16
D: -
V: TRBV4-2
J: TRBJ2-5
size: -
DNA: TGTGCCAGCAGCCAAGAGGAGACCGCGACGGGAGAGACCCAGTACTTC
CDR3: CASSQEETATGETQYF

length: 16
D: -
V: TRBV4-1
J: TRBJ1-1
size: -
DNA: TGCGCCAGCAGCCAGAATCGCATTACAGGGAACACTGAAGCTTTCTTT
CDR3: CASSQNRITGNTEAFF

length: 14
D: -
V: TRBV7-9
J: TRBJ2-7
size: -
DNA: TGTGCCAGCAGCTTAACCTCGGGCAGGGGCGAGCAGTACTTC
CDR3: CASSLTSGRGEQYF

length: 15
D: -
V: TRBV4-1
J: TRBJ1-2
size: -
DNA: TGCGCCAGCAGCCAAGGGTTGCAGACTAACTATGGCTACACCTTC
CDR3: CASSQGLQTNYGYTF

length: 14
D: -
V: TRBV6-5
J: TRBJ2-2
size: -
DNA: TGTGCCAGCAGTTACTCGGGAGAGCCCGGGGAGCTGTTTTTT
CDR3: CASSYSGEPGELFF

length: 16
D: -
V: TRBV28
J: TRBJ2-2
size: few
DNA: TGTGCCAGCAGTTTGTTTGGACAGCTCAACACCGGGGAGCTGTTTTTT
CDR3: CASSLFGQLNTGELFF

length: 15
D: TRBD2
V: TRBV2
J: TRBJ2-2
size: -
DNA: TGTGCCAGCAGTACCGGGACTACAGACACCGGGGAGCTGTTTTTT
CDR3: CASSTGTTDTGELFF

length: 11
D: -
V: TRBV6-5
J: TRBJ2-7
size: -
DNA: TGTGCCAGCTCCGACGGCGGTAAGCAGTACTTC
CDR3: CASSDGGKQYF

length: 16
D: TRBD1
V: TRBV7-2
J: TRBJ2-2
size: -
DNA: TGTGCCAGCAGCTTCGAGGGGGCGAGTAACACCGGGGAGCTGTTTTTT
CDR3: CASSFEGASNTGELFF

length: 16
D: TRBD1
V: TRBV5-6
J: TRBJ2-5
size: -
DNA: TGTGCCAGCAGCCCGACCCCCCACAGGGGAAAAGAGACCCAGTACTTC
CDR3: CASSPTPHRGKETQYF

length: 15
D: -
V: TRBV5-1
J: TRBJ1-6
size: once
DNA: TGCGCCAGCAGCATAACAGGGATGGAGGATTCACCCCTCCACTTT
CDR3: CASSITGMEDSPLHF